This T cell receptor beta chain was identified during a study of T cell responses to AZD1222 COVID-19 vaccine. At the level of the study: Second-dose intervals near 4 or 12 weeks were combined.

In regard to this clone: Its matching antigen is unknown.

Clones were sequenced by immunoSEQ multiplex PCR, and TCRdb holds only the in-frame ones, with some missing. The table records roughly 250,000 clones, 80% to 95% of them present only once. From germline, CDR1 is SEHNR and CDR2 FQNEAQ (reference sequence). The trim removed 4 bases at V and 13 bases at J, leaving 8 bases unmatched. The length of the CDR3 is 12 residues. Study-level results: Only 5 or 6 individuals given AZD1222 were seropositive at baseline.

Specimen: peripheral blood, collected on day 0 of AZD1222 vaccination. The V gene is TRBV7-9, the J gene TRBJ2-3; 7 positions match TRBD1. The receptor was isolated from an adult in good health. CDR3 loop: CASSSGTDGEYF. The CDR3 nucleotides are TGTGCCAGCAGCTCTGGGACAGACGGGGAGTATTTT.